The clone carrying this T cell receptor beta chain came up once. The antigen remains undetermined. Repertoires were generated with immunoSEQ multiplex PCR, while TCRdb's copy carries only in-frame clones and drops some. The sample carries thousands of clones, 65% to 80% recorded once. These data come from a study of chemoradiotherapy in HPV16-positive cancers. On the study more broadly: Candidate HPV-specific clones and shared TCR motifs came from a couple of HPV16-positive patients. Study-wide points: Better recurrence-free survival went with HPV-responsive T-cell expansion in HPV16-positive patients.

Sequencing used tumor tissue, obtained from a patient who underwent chemoradiotherapy. The source is a human donor with HPV-associated anogenital cancer.

CDR3 DNA: TGTGCCAGCAGCTTGGCGAGCAATCAGCCCCAGCATTTT. Translating gives CASSLASNQPQHF. This chain uses TRBV5-5 with TRBJ1-5; D is unresolved. V was shortened by 0 bases and J by 1 base, with 2 bases between the two germline ends. The CDR3 covers 13 residues. The germline CDR1 and CDR2 sequences are SGHKS and YYEKEE (reference sequence).